One sample yielded the 24 T cell receptor beta chains listed below, sequenced in a study of CD4 T cells in relation to SARS-CoV-2 and coronaviruses. Some clones are missing from TCRdb's copy, which holds only in-frame ones; the method was immunoSEQ multiplex PCR. The sample records 25,000 or so clones, about 80% being singletons. These receptors' targets are unknown. The unexposed donors gave CD4+ T cells in about 2011-2018, prior to COVID-19. The cells were cultured for over eight days before CD4+ T cells were isolated. The specimen was CD4+ T cells from PBMCs, cultured in vitro. The receptors were gathered from a human donor in good health.

The chain is built from TRBV30 and TRBJ2-3; D gene unclear. The CDR3 is made up of 13 amino acids. The V gene's germline CDR1 is GTSNPN and CDR2 SVGIG (reference sequence). Trimming stripped 0 bases from V and 1 base from J, with 5 bases between. The DNA for the CDR3 is TGTGCCTGGAGTGTTGGCGGCACAGATACGCAGTATTTT. Encoded protein: CAWSVGGTDTQYF.

The chain joins TRBV27 to TRBJ1-1; D unclear. Looked up from germline, CDR1 is MNHEY and CDR2 is SMNVEV (reference sequence). CDR3 length equals 13 residues. V was shortened by 5 bases and J by 0 bases, with 7 bases between the two germline ends. The CDR3 coding sequence is TGTGCCAGCAGTACCAGACTGAACACTGAAGCTTTCTTT. Its translation: CASSTRLNTEAFF.

This clone was recorded only once. The V call is TRBV3-1 (or the pseudogene TRBV3-2), the J call TRBJ2-3; D uncertain. The germline V gene has CDR1 LGHDT and CDR2 YNNKEL (reference sequence). The CDR3 is 14 residues long. With 1 base removed from V and 2 bases from J, the gap between germline ends came to 7 bases. The CDR3 DNA is TGTGCCAGCAGCCAAGGTAGGAACACAGATACGCAGTATTTT. Residues: CASSQGRNTDTQYF.

J is TRBJ1-4 and V is TRBV7-9, with D maybe TRBD1 (5 bases). V lost 5 bases and J lost 0, with 10 bases in between. Germline values: CDR1 SEHNR, CDR2 FQNEAQ (reference sequence). The CDR3 is 15 residues long. The CDR3 coding sequence is TGTGCCAGCAGCCCCCCGACAGCAACTAATGAAAAACTGTTTTTT. As protein: CASSPPTATNEKLFF.

J is TRBJ2-2 and V is TRBV28; 8 nucleotides match TRBD1. CDR3 length: 15 amino acids. V lost 7 bases to trimming and J lost 7 bases; unmatched junction nucleotides: 11. The germline V gene encodes CDR1 MDHEN and CDR2 SYDVKM. The CDR3 loop reads CASTIQDREIGELFF. CDR3 DNA: TGTGCCAGCACCATACAGGACAGGGAGATCGGGGAGCTGTTTTTT.

The V and J genes are TRBV4-1 and TRBJ2-2, with 10 bases fitting TRBD2. The CDR3 is 15 residues long. CDR1 is MGHRA, CDR2 YSYEKL, per germline. V was pared by 8 bases and J by 6 bases, with 9 bases of the junction left unmatched. The CDR3 bases are TGCGCCAGCGCACCGGGACTAGCGATTTCCGGGGAGCTGTTTTTT. Protein: CASAPGLAISGELFF.

This rearrangement joins TRBV5-6 to TRBJ1-5, with D possibly TRBD1 on 5 matching bases. CDR1 is SGHDT, CDR2 YYEEEE, per germline. The V end lost 2 bases, the J end lost 6 bases, and 15 bases lay between the germline ends. The length of the CDR3 is 15 residues. The CDR3 region is CASSFSQGNFQPQHF. The DNA for the CDR3 is TGTGCCAGCAGCTTTTCGCAGGGTAATTTTCAGCCCCAGCATTTT.

The rearrangement uses TRBV3-1 (or the pseudogene TRBV3-2) and TRBJ1-3; no definite D call. V was shortened by 5 bases and J by 3 bases, with 8 bases between the two germline ends. In germline, CDR1 is LGHDT, CDR2 YNNKEL (reference sequence). The CDR3 extends over 13 amino acids. CDR3 coding DNA: TGTGCCAGCAGCGAAACAAGTGGAAACACCATATATTTT. Protein product: CASSETSGNTIYF.

This clone was counted a few times. This chain joins TRBV5-1 and TRBJ2-5; TRBD2 aligns across 13 bases. The J segment lost 5 bases and the V segment lost 5 bases, leaving 6 bases of the junction unmatched. Germline CDR1 is SGHRS and CDR2 is YFSETQ. The CDR3 covers 15 residues. This chain's CDR3 is CASRDGTSGTETQYF. Here the CDR3 DNA reads TGCGCCAGCAGGGACGGGACTAGCGGGACCGAGACCCAGTACTTC.

The gene calls are TRBV3-1 (or the pseudogene TRBV3-2) and TRBJ1-1, with 8 bases that match TRBD1. V was clipped by 4 bases and J by 11 bases; unmatched bases: 9. CDR1 and CDR2 from the germline V gene are LGHDT and YNNKEL (reference sequence). The CDR3 length is 13 residues. CDR3 nucleotide sequence: TGTGCCAGCAGCCTCGGGACAGGCGGAGAGGCTTTCTTT. Residues: CASSLGTGGEAFF.

The V call is TRBV6-5, the J call TRBJ2-7; no firm D call. CDR3 length: 11 amino acids. V was pared by 6 bases and J by 0 bases, with 3 bases between. Germline V gene data show CDR1 as MNHEY and CDR2 as SVGAGI. The CDR3 nucleotides are TGTGCCAGCAGACACTCCTACGAGCAGTACTTC. Translation: CASRHSYEQYF.

The chain carries TRBV7-8 and TRBJ1-1; the match to TRBD1 covers 7 bases. The ends lost 7 bases at V and 1 base at J; junction bases unmatched: 6. Germline CDR1 is SGHVS and CDR2 is FQNEAQ. The CDR3 extends over 14 amino acids. CDR3 in DNA: TGTGCCAGCATTCAGGGGACAGCGAACACTGAAGCTTTCTTT. This encodes CASIQGTANTEAFF.

This rearrangement joins TRBV30 to TRBJ1-1, with D possibly matching TRBD1 (5 bases). Trimming left V 2 bases short and J 0 bases short, with 7 bases between. The CDR3 runs to 13 residues. Germline CDR1 and CDR2: GTSNPN and SVGIG (reference sequence). DNA for the CDR3: TGTGCCTGGAGTATACAGGTGAACACTGAAGCTTTCTTT. As protein: CAWSIQVNTEAFF.

This chain joins TRBV19 and TRBJ1-5; D uncertain. Trimming shortened V by 5 bases and J by 7 bases, and 12 bases separated the two germline ends. The CDR3 covers 13 residues. Per germline, CDR1 LNHDA and CDR2 SQIVND (reference sequence). CDR3 bases: TGTGCCAGTAGTTTTCAGGATTTCCAGCCCCAGCATTTT. Translating it yields CASSFQDFQPQHF.

The V and J genes are TRBV2 and TRBJ1-2, with 7 bases fitting TRBD1. J gave up 3 bases and V 7 bases, and 11 bases lay outside the gene matches. The CDR3 contains 15 residues. The germline CDR1 and CDR2 sequences are SNHLY and FYNNEI. The CDR3 region is CASNDRVLTHYGYTF. In DNA, the CDR3 is TGTGCCAGCAACGACAGGGTCCTAACTCACTATGGCTACACCTTC.

The chain joins TRBV5-1 to TRBJ2-1; tentative D call: TRBD2 (6 bases). Germline V CDR1 and CDR2: SGHRS, YFSETQ. Trimming removed 0 bases at V and 9 bases at J, with 7 bases between. This CDR3 has 12 residues. Here the CDR3 DNA reads TGCGCCAGCAGCTTGGGGGAGGCTGAGCAGTTCTTC. Encoded protein: CASSLGEAEQFF.

The genes are TRBV11-2 and TRBJ2-5, with 7 bases matching TRBD1. The V gene end was trimmed by 5 bases and the J gene end by 5 bases; junction bases not matched to a gene: 11. The germline CDR1 and CDR2 sequences are SGHAT and FQNNGV. The CDR3 is 15 residues long. CDR3 amino acids: CASSRSEDRVETQYF. Written as DNA, the CDR3 is TGTGCCAGCAGCCGTTCTGAAGACAGGGTTGAGACCCAGTACTTC.

This chain uses TRBV6-5 with TRBJ2-7; 9 bases fit TRBD2. Germline values: CDR1 MNHEY, CDR2 SVGAGI. With V trimmed by 6 bases and J by 3 bases, 3 bases remained unmatched. The CDR3 has 13 amino acids. The CDR3 nucleotides read TGTGCCAGCAGGAGACTAGCGGACTACGAGCAGTACTTC. Translating gives CASRRLADYEQYF.

This chain uses TRBV3-1 (or the pseudogene TRBV3-2) with TRBJ2-7, with 9 bases lining up with TRBD2. J was trimmed by 2 bases and V by 4 bases; bases with no gene match: 9. Germline values: CDR1 LGHDT, CDR2 YNNKEL (reference sequence). The CDR3 sequence is 16 residues long. CDR3 amino acids: CASSPRGIAGAYEQYF. CDR3 nucleotide sequence: TGTGCCAGCAGCCCTCGCGGGATAGCGGGGGCCTACGAGCAGTACTTC.

The rearrangement uses TRBV3-1 (or the pseudogene TRBV3-2) and TRBJ1-1; D not resolved. The V gene lost 4 bases and the J gene lost 3 bases, with 12 bases spanning the gap. Per germline, CDR1 LGHDT and CDR2 YNNKEL (reference sequence). The CDR3 covers 14 residues. Here the CDR3 reads CASSRPAVDTEAFF. CDR3 nucleotide sequence: TGTGCCAGCAGCCGCCCAGCGGTCGACACTGAAGCTTTCTTT.

J is TRBJ2-7 and V is TRBV27; TRBD2 matches 9 bases. CDR3 length equals 15 residues. With 6 bases clipped from V and 6 bases from J, the junction kept 12 bases outside the gene matches. Germline V CDR1 and CDR2: MNHEY, SMNVEV (reference sequence). The CDR3 DNA follows: TGTGCCAGCAGATCGTCCGGGGCAGCGGGGGGCGAGCAGTACTTC. This gives the protein CASRSSGAAGGEQYF.

This clone has a handful of counts. The chain joins TRBV21-1 to TRBJ2-7. TRBV21-1 is a listed pseudogene. The CDR3 length is 18 residues. CDR3 amino acids: CASSFRGRGEVSSYEQYF. The DNA of the CDR3 is TGTGCCAGCAGCTTTAGGGGAAGGGGGGAAGTTAGCTCCTACGAGCAGTACTTC.

This clone appeared once. The chain carries TRBV5-1 and TRBJ2-3, with TRBD2 as a possible D gene (6 bases). Trimming left V 0 bases short and J 4 bases short, with 15 bases between. From germline, CDR1 is SGHRS and CDR2 YFSETQ. This CDR3 comprises 16 residues. The chain's CDR3 is CASSLAPGSPADTQYF. CDR3 in DNA: TGCGCCAGCAGCTTGGCTCCCGGGAGTCCCGCAGATACGCAGTATTTT.

The chain joins TRBV2 to TRBJ1-1; D may be TRBD1 (5 bases). V shed 6 bases and J shed 6 bases, with 14 bases lying between them. Looked up from germline, CDR1 is SNHLY and CDR2 is FYNNEI. This CDR3 comprises 13 residues. In DNA form, the CDR3 reads TGTGCCAGCAGCCGAAAGGGGACCTCTGAAGCTTTCTTT. Translated: CASSRKGTSEAFF.